These 10 T cell receptor beta chains were sequenced from one sample in a study of T-cell reconstitution after alpha-beta-depleted transplantation in children. Construction of the TCRbeta library involved unique molecular identifiers. TCRdb re-derived calls from the PCR reads in MiXCR, one entry per CDR3 protein. The sample has some 110,000 distinct CDR3 sequences; under 13% are singletons. Sequences were derived from PBMCs, sampled before TCRalphabeta/CD19-depleted stem cell transplant. The source of these receptors is a boy aged 2 to 9 with acute lymphoblastic leukemia, due to receive a stem cell transplant.

Of note for this clonotype: The junction differs from germline at one of its ends, possibly a read error. The chain carries TRBV5-1 and TRBJ2-2, with D perhaps assigned TRBD1 or TRBD2 (5 bases each). This CDR3 has 19 residues. Germline CDR1 and CDR2: SGHRS and YFSETQ. The CDR3 DNA reads as TGCGCCAGCAGCTTTGACGGGACCTCCTTGAGGATGGACACCGGGGAGCTGTATTTT. This codes for CASSFDGTSLRMDTGELYF.

This clonotype was seen repeatedly, ten times or more. This chain links TRBV20-1 with TRBJ2-3; 7 nucleotides agree with TRBD2. Germline assignment: CDR1 DFQATT and CDR2 SNEGSKA (reference sequence). The CDR3 runs 14 residues. V was pared by 5 bases and J by 3 bases, with 8 bases of the junction left unmatched. The CDR3 sequence: CSAPSGTRTDTQYF. The CDR3 region has the DNA TGCAGTGCTCCGAGCGGGACCAGAACAGATACGCAGTATTTT.

This clonotype was counted only a few times. The V gene is TRBV3-1, the J gene TRBJ1-2; D is perhaps TRBD1 (5 bases). CDR3 length: 15 residues. Germline V gene data show CDR1 as LGHDT and CDR2 as YNNKEL (reference sequence). Trimming stripped 8 bases from V and 3 bases from J, with 19 bases between. The CDR3 nucleotides are TGTGCCAGCCAAGATGGGGCAGGTCTGGACTATGGCTACACCTTC. It is translated as CASQDGAGLDYGYTF. Supplemented by reference TRBV3-1 and TRBJ1-2, the full variable domain reads DTAVSQTPKYLVTQMGNDKSIKCEQNLGHDTMYWYKQDSKKFLKIMFSYNNKELIINETVPNRFSPKSPDKAHLNLHINSLELGDSAVYFCASQDGAGLDYGYTFGSGTRLTVV.

This chain connects TRBV2 to TRBJ2-2, with D perhaps TRBD2 (6 bases). The CDR3 length is 15 residues. Germline assignment: CDR1 SNHLY and CDR2 FYNNEI. V dropped 6 bases and J dropped 0 bases, with 11 bases sitting between them. The CDR3 loop is CASRKRDSNTGELFF. The CDR3 bases are TGTGCCAGCAGGAAGAGGGACTCGAACACCGGGGAGCTGTTTTTT.

There are many counts of this clonotype. The chain has TRBV6-4 and TRBJ2-3; D gene unclear. Trimming took off 3 bases at V and 0 bases at J, with 4 bases between the two ends. Germline CDR1 reads MRHNA; CDR2 reads SNTAGT. This CDR3 region has 13 residues. The CDR3 DNA reads TGTGCCAGCAGTGATGTAAGCACAGATACGCAGTATTTT. Translating it yields CASSDVSTDTQYF.

The V gene is TRBV5-6, the J gene TRBJ2-1; unclear D gene. Germline V gene lookup returns CDR1 SGHDT and CDR2 YYEEEE. This CDR3 has 13 residues. With 0 bases removed from V and 7 bases from J, the gap between germline ends came to 8 bases. The CDR3 loop reads CASSLVGTNEQFF. The CDR3 DNA follows: TGTGCCAGCAGCTTGGTAGGTACAAATGAGCAGTTCTTC.

CDR3 coding DNA: TGTGCCAGCAGCTTTTCAGGAAGAAGCTCCTACAATGAGCAGTTCTTC. This encodes CASSFSGRSSYNEQFF. V gene TRBV7-6 combines with J gene TRBJ2-1; D not certain. Germline lookup yields CDR1 SGHVS and CDR2 FNYEAQ. V was cut by 3 bases and J by 0 bases, with 12 bases left in between. This CDR3 region has 16 residues.

The sample holds many counts of this clonotype. The chain recombines TRBV5-1 with TRBJ2-5; the match to TRBD2 covers 8 bases. Looked up from germline, CDR1 is SGHRS and CDR2 is YFSETQ. The CDR3 contains 15 residues. V gave up 0 bases and J gave up 3 bases; unmatched junction bases: 4. DNA for the CDR3: TGCGCCAGCAGCTTGGCCGGGACTAGAGAAGAGACCCAGTACTTC. It codes for CASSLAGTREETQYF.

This chain links TRBV20-1 with TRBJ1-5; D remains ambiguous. Germline V gives CDR1 DFQATT, CDR2 SNEGSKA (reference sequence). Between the trimmed V and J ends, which lost 6 bases and 1 base, there was a span of 10 bases. This CDR3 is 13 amino acids long. The CDR3 coding sequence is TGCAGTGCCCCAGGAGGGAGCAATCAGCCCCAGCATTTT. It is translated as CSAPGGSNQPQHF.

The rearrangement uses TRBV12-3 or TRBV12-4 and TRBJ2-1; TRBD2 agrees at 11 bases. With V trimmed by 3 bases and J by 15 bases, 16 bases remained unmatched. The CDR3 has 16 residues. CDR3 coding DNA: TGTGCCAGCAGTTTGGGTGGGATGGTAGCGGGAGGGGATGGGTTCTTC. It translates to CASSLGGMVAGGDGFF.